This TCR beta chain was documented in a study of OX40 agonist ivuxolimab in advanced cancers. Study details: Those enrolled were about 82% male, with a mean age of approximately 60 years and ages from roughly 20 to 90. Partial responses were achieved by three patients, one with hepatocellular carcinoma and two with cutaneous melanoma. The study, taken as a whole, reports: Both CD4+ and CD8+ T cell populations in blood had undergone clonal expansion by week 6 at 0.1 to 3.0 mg/kg. More expanded clones were found, on average, in CD8+ than in CD4+ T cells.

A note on this clone: Its antigen is undetermined.

The table came from immunoSEQ multiplex PCR; TCRdb's copy has only in-frame clones and leaves some out. The sample shows some 100,000 clones, approximately 90% of them seen only once. Trimming took 1 base from V and 1 from J, leaving 16 bases between them. The CDR3 has 17 residues. Germline V gene lookup returns CDR1 MGHRA and CDR2 YSYEKL. The starting material was CD4+ or CD8+ T cells sorted from blood, obtained in a trial of the OX40 agonist ivuxolimab. The gene calls are TRBV4-1 and TRBJ2-5; TRBD2 is a possible D gene (5 bases). The source is an adult with an advanced solid tumor such as melanoma, head and neck, liver or kidney cancer. This CDR3 reads CASSQVFRGSRQETQYF. CDR3 bases: TGCGCCAGCAGCCAAGTATTTCGTGGGAGTCGCCAAGAGACCCAGTACTTC.